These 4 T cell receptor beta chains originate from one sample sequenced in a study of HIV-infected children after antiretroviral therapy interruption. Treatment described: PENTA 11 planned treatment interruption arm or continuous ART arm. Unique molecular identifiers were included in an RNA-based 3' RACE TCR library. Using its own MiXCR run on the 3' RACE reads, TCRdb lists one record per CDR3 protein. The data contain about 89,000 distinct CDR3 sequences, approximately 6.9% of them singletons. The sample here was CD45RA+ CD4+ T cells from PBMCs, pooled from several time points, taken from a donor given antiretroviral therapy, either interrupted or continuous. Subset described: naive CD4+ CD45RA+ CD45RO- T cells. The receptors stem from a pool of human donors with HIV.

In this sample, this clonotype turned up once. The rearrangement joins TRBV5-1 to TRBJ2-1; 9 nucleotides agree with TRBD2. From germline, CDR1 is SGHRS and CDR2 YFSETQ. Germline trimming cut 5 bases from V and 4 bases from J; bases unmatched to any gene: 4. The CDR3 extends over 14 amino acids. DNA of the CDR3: TGCGCCAGCAGGGCGGGGGGGGAATACAATGAGCAGTTCTTC. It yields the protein CASRAGGEYNEQFF.

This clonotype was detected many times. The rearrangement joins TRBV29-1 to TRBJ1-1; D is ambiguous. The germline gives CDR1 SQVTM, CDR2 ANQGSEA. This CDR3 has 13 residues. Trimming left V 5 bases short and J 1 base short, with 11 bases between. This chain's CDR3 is CSVPSKENTEAFF. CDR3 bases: TGCAGCGTTCCCTCGAAAGAGAACACTGAAGCTTTCTTT.

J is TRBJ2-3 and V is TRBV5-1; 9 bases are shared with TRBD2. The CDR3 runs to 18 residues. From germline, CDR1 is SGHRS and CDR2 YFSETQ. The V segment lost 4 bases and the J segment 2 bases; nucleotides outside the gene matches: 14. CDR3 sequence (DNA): TGCGCCAGCAGCATTGGTATTTGGCTAGCGGGGAACACAGATACGCAGTATTTT. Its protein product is CASSIGIWLAGNTDTQYF.

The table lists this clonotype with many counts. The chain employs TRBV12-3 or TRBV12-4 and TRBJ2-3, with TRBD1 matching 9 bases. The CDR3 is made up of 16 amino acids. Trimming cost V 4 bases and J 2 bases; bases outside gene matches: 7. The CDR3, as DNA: TGTGCCAGCAGTTCCCCCGGGACAGGGATCACAGATACGCAGTATTTT. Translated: CASSSPGTGITDTQYF.